This T cell receptor beta chain was identified during a study of cytomegalovirus exposure and HLA in healthy donors (dated by TCRdb to about 2017). The study in broad terms: In an earlier analysis of about 560 of the donors, about 270 Gb of sequence data and 120 million or so unique TCR beta sequences from about 179 million T cells were reported. Roughly 300 gigabases of sequencing data and roughly 90 million unique TCR sequences were included in an early release covering 550 to 650 HLA-typed donors. Of the approximately 370 genotyped donors, less than 85% were placed in the genetic ancestry cluster associated with self-reported Caucasian donors. The study aimed to test whether cataloging public T cell receptors could reveal signatures of past pathogen exposure. Using immunosequencing, the study profiled T cell repertoires from 550 to 750 subjects and related those repertoires to cytomegalovirus serostatus. Besides the first cohort of under 700 subjects, a separate validation cohort made up of over 95 different subjects was used. To predict cytomegalovirus infection status, the study brought together high-throughput TCR immunosequencing, statistical association of individual TCRs with disease status, and machine learning. A later analysis re-analyzed previously published TCR beta repertoires from 650 to 800 donors and added high-resolution HLA genotyping to study TCR occurrence patterns. Rather than drawing on any new phenotypic data, the later analysis identified candidate immune exposures from TCR beta sequences and the way those sequences occurred across donors. An earlier analysis of several hundred of the donors applied high-throughput TCR beta sequencing to assess whether each TCR beta V gene segment acted as functional or pseudogenic. Donor age, sex, ethnicity and CMV serostatus were collected together with the repertoire data. A later genetic analysis took genome-wide SNP genotypes for about 55% of the roughly 700 donors and used that subset as a discovery cohort. Every discovery cohort repertoire had been produced on one sequencing platform. HLA typing included class I and class II loci at four-digit resolution. The number of donors typed differed by locus, with 629-630 for A, B, C, DRB1 and DQB1, about 500 for DQA1, 600 to 610 for DPA1, and under 490 for DPB1. Because of strong linkage in the cohort, roughly five DR-DQ haplotypes were treated as single units for association and clustering. On average, roughly 240,000 unique TCR beta nucleotide sequences were sequenced per donor among 398 genotyped donors of the cohort, with about 17% of those sequences being non-productive.

Concerning this clone: Its antigen target is currently unknown. Base qualities were left out, and no much larger clone turns up one base away.

The CDR3 measures 15 amino acids from cysteine to phenylalanine. Just CDR3 DNA is preserved here, 45 bases in frame from base 1. The germline V gene (reference sequence) yields MNHNY for CDR1 and SVGAGI for CDR2. A distance of 9 bases separates the germline ends of V and J, which lose 0 bases and 0 bases respectively. The library was prepared using the immunoSEQ multiplex PCR assay. For the multiplex PCR, a mixture combining 60 forward primers for TCR Vbeta segments and 13 reverse primers for TCR Jbeta segments was used. Amplification of the CDR3 region of rearranged TCR beta genes was performed with a multiplex PCR assay on genomic DNA. The Illumina HiSeq System was used to sequence the amplified TCR beta libraries as 87-base-pair reads. Per the original workflow: Across the 500 to 750 repertoires, a later analysis counted approximately 83 million unique TCR beta chains, approximately 12 million of which were shared by at least two donors. A nearest-neighbor algorithm error-corrected the raw reads and collapsed the reads into unique sequences, merging closely related sequences to remove PCR and sequencing errors. Alignment of CDR3 sequences to IMGT reference sequences was used to assign V, D and J gene segments. For a sequence to be retained, a match of at least six nucleotides to both a V gene segment and a J gene segment was required. Rearrangements were called productive when the CDR3 lacked stop codons and stayed in frame with V and J; all others were non-productive. CDR3 was defined by IMGT convention, running from the second conserved V-encoded cysteine to the conserved J-encoded phenylalanine. The earlier analysis of 587 of the donors excluded sequences that lacked an unambiguous match to a single V gene segment. An earlier analysis of just under 600 of the donors called V segments functional above 56.7% productive rearrangements and segregating when the between-donor standard deviation exceeded 5%. A statistical classification framework was built for diagnosing cytomegalovirus status from the catalog of TCR beta chain sequences. V and J gene assignment, in a later analysis, came from comparing TCR nucleotide sequences with IMGT/GENE-DB human TR gene sequences. In a later analysis, CDR3 sequences and most-parsimonious VDJ recombination scenarios were assigned using the TCRdist pipeline. In a later analysis, every TCR beta chain was defined by the combination of its CDR3 amino acid sequence and its V-gene family, and reads without a unique V-gene family were dropped. As a way to deal with suspected cross-contamination and a sequencing artifact, a later analysis dropped approximately 570 nucleotide sequences that were highly shared and had low generation probability. A later analysis calculated a clonal expansion index for each public chain from normalized within-repertoire ranks of inferred template counts. A later analysis computed generation probabilities with a VDJ recombination model fitted to out-of-frame rearrangements, and checked the results against IGoR. In a later analysis, hypergeometric tests were used to score TCR-TCR, TCR-HLA and TCR-CMV co-occurrence, with a repertoire-size bias correction applied to TCR pairs. In a later analysis, false discovery rates were estimated by permuting HLA or CMV assignments 20 times. In a later analysis, co-occurring TCRs were grouped using DBSCAN, and TCRdist sequence similarity was added for clustering within HLA-allele-positive subsets. Co-occurrence clustering excluded repertoires with fewer than 30,000 or more than 120,000 public chains, plus five with anomalous nucleotide sharing. In its TCRdb copy, this immuneACCESS table keeps in-frame sequences only and misses some clones. Where compared with another copy, unresolved V genes explain less than half of these, and the others have no known cause. The V and J calls and clone size are taken from that table; D and trimming were inferred from the DNA. Within this sample are some 200,000 clones, with 65% to 85% of them counted one time only. In total, the top ten clones hold about 2.8% of the sample.

In total, roughly 670 healthy bone marrow donors made up the cohort. All cohort members were sampled while nominally healthy, although unrecorded immune exposures were likely present. The donor was CMV seronegative and belonged to the group of 352 seronegative cohort members. A peripheral blood sample was provided by each donor, and peripheral blood mononuclear cells were used for TCR beta sequencing. Genomic DNA extraction from the blood cell samples was performed with the Qiagen DNeasy Blood Extraction Kit. Beyond this particular receptor, the publication reports: V-gene and J-gene trimming of TCR beta chains was associated with a missense DCLRE1C variant in a later genetic analysis, and the association was replicated in an independent cohort. The authors suggested that the approach could potentially be extended to other disease states and immunological phenotypes. According to a later analysis, parvovirus B19, influenza, CMV and Epstein-Barr virus appeared linked to several top co-occurrence clusters. According to a later genetic analysis, donors in an Asian-associated ancestry cluster had fewer N-insertions in productive TCRs than the roughly 670-donor mean. Compared with equally common non-associated chains, HLA-associated TCR beta chains in a later analysis were more clonally expanded and had lower generation probabilities. Roughly 17 rarely observed V segments, including chromosome 9 orphons, were excluded from the earlier analysis of several hundred of the donors because counts were too low. A later analysis found that most CMV-associated TCR beta chains appeared HLA-restricted, with HLA associations seemingly driven largely by CMV exposure. In an earlier analysis of some 500 of the donors, most TCR beta V segments appeared in productive rearrangements about 87% or about 30% of the time, broadly matching IMGT annotations. In the study, 150 to 200 TCR beta chains were listed as associated with cytomegalovirus. Linkage disequilibrium might explain the correlated functional status among segregating V segments, but an unknown experimental factor could not be ruled out. Across donors, most TCR sequences were observed very rarely, whereas some public TCRs were present in many individuals. Because the 87-base-pair reads could not distinguish some IMGT-functional V segments, including TRBV6-2 and TRBV6-3, those segments were excluded. The classifier was reported to diagnose cytomegalovirus status with high specificity and sensitivity in both the original and validation cohorts. Specific HLA alleles were associated with about 17,000 TCR beta sequences at a false discovery rate of 0.05 in a later analysis. Presence/absence analyses assumed roughly uniform sequencing depth across donors, an assumption that may not hold. A few of the identified cytomegalovirus-associated TCR beta chains were confirmed in vitro to be specific for cytomegalovirus antigens. When HLA alleles, especially DR and DQ, strongly co-occurred, TCR associations were difficult to assign to individual alleles. A later analysis found that TCR association rates varied across HLA loci, with DRB1 alleles showing the most associated TCRs and HLA-C alleles the fewest. A further reported finding was that TCR beta sequences accurately predicted the HLA-A and HLA-B alleles for most subjects in the first cohort. In this cohort, only TCR beta chains were sequenced, and detectable features were limited by the absence of alpha or paired-chain data. A cluster of highly shared sequence variants was judged likely to be a technical artifact of the sequencing pipeline. The only immune exposure information available for the cohort was CMV serostatus. Because HLA typing was unavailable for some donors at each locus, only the typed subset was used in association tests.

This receptor was taken from a woman in her 30s in good health and CMV-seronegative. In this chain, TRBV6-6 is recombined with TRBJ2-7, with TRBD1 perhaps the D gene, on 6 matching bases. The sample consisted of PBMCs. The CDR3 protein: CASSYSGDTSYEQYF. The nucleotides read TGTGCCAGCAGTTACTCCGGGGACACCTCCTACGAGCAGTACTTC.